This entry lists 26 T cell receptor beta chains sequenced from one sample in a study of post-analysis software for immune sequencing data (dated by TCRdb to about 2015). What the work shows at the level of the full study, not this receptor alone: Patients showed significantly higher frequencies than controls for 4 or 5 TRBV segments, among them TRBV5-6, TRBV5-1 and TRBV20-1.

Antigens of these TCRs are unknown. Libraries were built with PCR. Instrument used: Illumina HiSeq 2500. To reduce PCR and sequencing biases, unique molecular identifiers were built into the TCR beta cDNA libraries. TCRdb trimmed public reads at Q25 via fastp, called clones via MiXCR and kept in-frame beta chains. Rows are unified per CDR3 protein, each entry keeping the most common DNA and genes. The sample table records over 150,000 distinct CDR3 sequences; about 30% of these occur just once. About 1.6% of the sample goes to the ten largest clones. The sample comprised blood. The receptor source for this set is a girl aged 5 to 17 with multiple sclerosis.

As regards this clonotype: A read error is possible here, since a much larger clone lies one base away. V is TRBV20-1 and J is TRBJ2-3; D unclear. CDR3 length equals 11 residues. From germline, CDR1 is DFQATT and CDR2 SNEGSKA (reference sequence). The V and J ends lost 6 bases and 5 bases respectively, with 9 bases between them. The CDR3 protein is CSAQVVDTQYF. The DNA of the CDR3 is TGCAGTGCCCAAGTGGTAGATACGCAGTATTTT.

This clonotype was counted ten times or more. The gene calls are TRBV20-1 and TRBJ2-1, with 9 bases matching TRBD2. Per the germline V gene, CDR1 is DFQATT and CDR2 is SNEGSKA (reference sequence). Trimming cost V 6 bases and J 8 bases; bases outside gene matches: 11. The CDR3 is 14 residues long. CDR3 sequence reads: CSARGRALGYEQFF. The CDR3 coding sequence is TGCAGTGCCCGCGGGAGGGCGCTGGGGTATGAGCAGTTCTTC.

The chain links TRBV20-1 to TRBJ2-5, with TRBD2 as a possible D gene (5 bases). The end of the DNA aligns better with TRBJ2-7, so the J call may be wrong. In germline, CDR1 is DFQATT, CDR2 SNEGSKA (reference sequence). The CDR3 loop spans 12 amino acids. The CDR3 loop reads CSARYRGTEQYF. The CDR3 DNA reads as TGCAGTGCTAGATACCGGGGAACCGAGCAGTACTTC.

The CDR3 loop is CSAGPTLSNEKLFF. The CDR3 DNA reads as TGCAGTGCCGGACCGACTTTGAGTAATGAAAAACTGTTTTTT. The rearrangement joins TRBV20-1 to TRBJ1-4; no definite D call. CDR3 size: 14 residues. Germline V CDR1 and CDR2: DFQATT, SNEGSKA (reference sequence). The V gene lost 6 bases and the J gene lost 4 bases, with 15 bases spanning the gap.

The chain has TRBV29-1 and TRBJ2-7; D might be TRBD2 (6 bases). This CDR3 comprises 11 residues. CDR1 and CDR2 (germline): SQVTM, ANQGSEA. Trimming removed 7 bases at V and 1 base at J, with 8 bases between. The CDR3 protein is CSGRGSYEQYF. CDR3 nucleotides: TGCAGCGGACGGGGGTCCTACGAGCAGTACTTC.

This clonotype turned up a few times. The V and J genes are TRBV12-3 or TRBV12-4 and TRBJ2-3, with 10 nucleotides matching TRBD2. After removal of 6 bases from V and 4 bases from J, the junction contained 13 bases not matched to a gene. The CDR3 is 17 amino acids. The CDR3 loop is CASRGRTSGGGADTQYF. CDR3 bases: TGTGCCAGCAGGGGAAGGACTAGCGGAGGGGGGGCAGATACGCAGTATTTT.

This clonotype was picked up many times. V and J are TRBV5-1 and TRBJ2-7, with D possibly being TRBD1 (8 bases). V gave up 5 bases and J gave up 5 bases, with 20 bases separating them. This CDR3 spans 15 amino acids. Per the germline V gene, CDR1 is SGHRS and CDR2 is YFSETQ. CDR3 loop: CASSLWEGTGNEQYF. Here the CDR3 DNA reads TGCGCCAGCAGTCTCTGGGAGGGGACAGGCAACGAGCAGTACTTC. Full variable domain (remainder filled in from reference TRBV5-1 and TRBJ2-7): KAGVTQTPRYLIKTRGQQVTLSCSPISGHRSVSWYQQTPGQGLQFLFEYFSETQRNKGNFPGRFSGRQFSNSRSEMNVSTLELGDSALYLCASSLWEGTGNEQYFGPGTRLTVT.

The V call is TRBV7-3, the J call TRBJ2-1; unclear D gene. V was clipped by 1 base and J by 7 bases, with 11 bases between them. This CDR3 has 14 amino acids. Germline V CDR1 and CDR2: SGHTA, FQGTGA. The CDR3 DNA reads TGTGCCAGCAGCTTAAGTAATACGAAGAATGAGCAGTTCTTC. It translates to CASSLSNTKNEQFF.

This clonotype was observed many times. This chain links TRBV11-2 with TRBJ2-7, with TRBD2 identical over 11 bases. This CDR3 is 16 amino acids long. The junction had 7 bases not matched to a gene; V was cut back by 3 bases and J by 3 bases. CDR1 SGHAT and CDR2 FQNNGV come from the germline V gene. The CDR3 loop reads CASSFLAGGGHYEQYF. In DNA, the CDR3 is TGTGCCAGCAGCTTCCTAGCGGGAGGCGGACACTACGAGCAGTACTTC.

This clonotype was seen repeatedly, ten times or more. The chain has TRBV5-1 and TRBJ2-5; 8 positions agree with TRBD1. CDR1 is SGHRS and CDR2 is YFSETQ in the germline V gene. The V gene end was trimmed by 4 bases and the J gene end by 7 bases; junction bases not matched to a gene: 12. This CDR3 spans 15 amino acids. CDR3 loop: CASSIGQGGKGTQYF. CDR3 sequence (DNA): TGCGCCAGCAGCATAGGACAGGGTGGGAAAGGGACCCAGTACTTC.

This clonotype was observed at least ten times. This chain joins TRBV6-6 and TRBJ2-1, with no clear D. From germline, CDR1 is MNHNY and CDR2 SVGAGI (reference sequence). The CDR3 runs to 14 residues. Trimming removed 7 bases from V and 8 bases from J, with 18 bases in between. The CDR3 sequence is CASTHSYEAHEQFF. CDR3 DNA: TGTGCCAGCACCCACAGCTACGAAGCCCATGAGCAGTTCTTC.

The chain combines TRBV9 with TRBJ2-2, with 8 bases aligning to TRBD2. V lost 4 bases and J lost 8; bases outside the gene matches: 13. In germline, CDR1 is SGDLS, CDR2 YYNGEE. There are 16 residues in the CDR3. The CDR3 DNA sequence: TGTGCCAGCAGCCCATTTCAGCGGGAGAGGACGGGGGAGCTGTTTTTT. It yields the protein CASSPFQRERTGELFF.

The chain employs TRBV5-1 and TRBJ1-2, with 7 bases aligning to TRBD1. Trimming took 0 bases from V and 8 from J; bases not matched to a gene: 10. There are 15 residues in the CDR3. CDR1 is SGHRS and CDR2 is YFSETQ in the germline V gene. The CDR3 reads CASSLGDSRAEGYTF. CDR3 nucleotides: TGCGCCAGCAGCTTGGGGGACAGCCGGGCGGAAGGCTACACCTTC.

This clonotype has more than one count but fewer than ten. The V gene is TRBV15, the J gene TRBJ2-1; 7 bases agree with TRBD1. CDR3 length: 15 amino acids. Losses at the gene ends were 3 bases for V and 4 bases for J; bases not matched to a gene: 6. Germline CDR1 and CDR2: LNHNV and YYDKDF (reference sequence). The CDR3 sequence: CATSRRRQGYNEQFF. The DNA for the CDR3 is TGTGCCACCAGCAGGCGCCGACAGGGATACAATGAGCAGTTCTTC.

The gene calls are TRBV12-3 or TRBV12-4 and TRBJ1-1; maybe TRBD1 (5 bases). Between the trimmed V and J ends, which lost 3 bases and 7 bases, there was a span of 12 bases. The CDR3 is made up of 13 amino acids. The CDR3 DNA reads TGTGCCAGCAGTTTTTCGAGCGACAGTGAAGCTTTCTTT. This sequence encodes CASSFSSDSEAFF.

The V and J genes are TRBV7-8 and TRBJ2-3, with D unclear. The V gene lost 5 bases and the J gene lost 3 bases, with 12 bases spanning the gap. Germline V lookup: CDR1 SGHVS, CDR2 FQNEAQ. The CDR3 runs 14 residues. The CDR3 coding sequence is TGTGCCAGCAGCCCAGGAGCGAGAACAGATACGCAGTATTTT. Its translation: CASSPGARTDTQYF.

For this clonotype: This may be a read error: a much more frequent sequence differs by one nucleotide. V and J are TRBV20-1 and TRBJ1-1; D is unclear. V was shortened by 1 base and J by 11 bases, with 14 bases between the two germline ends. There are 12 residues in the CDR3. CDR1 DFQATT and CDR2 SNEGSKA come from the germline V gene (reference sequence). Here the CDR3 reads CSARASRASAFF. CDR3 DNA sequence: TGCAGTGCTAGAGCCAGCCGAGCCTCGGCTTTCTTT.

This clonotype was recorded a few times. The chain couples TRBV5-1 to TRBJ2-6, with 9 nucleotides matching TRBD2. Germline values: CDR1 SGHRS, CDR2 YFSETQ. V shed 0 bases, J shed 0 bases, and the junction held 10 bases outside the gene matches. CDR3 length: 20 amino acids. The CDR3 nucleotides read TGCGCCAGCAGCTTGGCCGTTATTAGCGGGGGTGGCTCTGGGGCCAACGTCCTGACTTTC. Protein: CASSLAVISGGGSGANVLTF.

The chain combines TRBV12-3 or TRBV12-4 with TRBJ1-5, with 7 bases that match TRBD1. The CDR3 is 15 residues long. V shed 4 bases, J shed 4 bases, and the junction held 7 bases outside the gene matches. The chain's CDR3 is CASSSWDRDNQPQHF. CDR3 nucleotides: TGTGCCAGCAGTTCCTGGGACAGAGATAATCAGCCCCAGCATTTT.

The chain links TRBV6-6 to TRBJ2-1; a possible D gene is TRBD2 (6 bases). This CDR3 comprises 16 residues. Germline CDR1 is MNHNY and CDR2 is SVGAGI (reference sequence). V lost 4 bases, J lost 0 bases, and 13 bases lay in between. The CDR3 is CASSWSPAGSYNEQFF. The CDR3 region has the DNA TGTGCCAGCAGTTGGTCTCCAGCGGGCTCCTACAATGAGCAGTTCTTC.

This chain uses TRBV29-1 with TRBJ1-1, with D perhaps TRBD1 (5 bases). Per germline, CDR1 SQVTM and CDR2 ANQGSEA. The CDR3 has 12 residues. The V end was cut by 4 bases, the J end by 1 base, with 7 bases between. The CDR3, as DNA: TGCAGCGTTGGGGGGACGAACACTGAAGCTTTCTTT. This encodes CSVGGTNTEAFF.

Concerning this clonotype: A much bigger clone sits one base away, suggesting this may be a read error. The rearrangement joins TRBV20-1 to TRBJ1-6; TRBD1 is a possible D gene (5 bases). This CDR3 comprises 15 residues. Germline V gives CDR1 DFQATT, CDR2 SNEGSKA (reference sequence). For the CDR3, the DNA is TGCAGTGCTAGATCAGGGAACGGCGTAGGTTCACCCCCCCACTTT. This codes for CSARSGNGVGSPPHF.

This clonotype is termed medium-sized. The chain recombines TRBV12-3 or TRBV12-4 with TRBJ2-3; the D call may be TRBD1 or TRBD2 (5 bases each). V was clipped by 4 bases and J by 0 bases, with 8 bases between them. CDR3 length: 14 residues. The CDR3 bases are TGTGCCAGCAGTTGGGGACCGAGCACAGATACGCAGTATTTT. Its translation is CASSWGPSTDTQYF.

This clonotype has more than one count but fewer than ten. The V and J genes are TRBV7-9 and TRBJ1-5; D is ambiguous. This CDR3 is 16 amino acids long. Trimming cost V 5 bases and J 7 bases, with 21 bases left between them. Germline V lookup: CDR1 SEHNR, CDR2 FQNEAQ (reference sequence). In DNA form, the CDR3 reads TGTGCCAGCAGCCCCGGCAATGAGGGTGGTTGGCAGCCCCAGCATTTT. Its protein is CASSPGNEGGWQPQHF.

This clonotype was seen at least ten times. The J gene is TRBJ2-1, the V gene TRBV7-2, with TRBD1 as a possible D gene (5 bases). Trimming pared 4 bases from V and 3 bases from J, leaving 13 bases between. The CDR3 consists of 15 residues. The germline V gene encodes CDR1 SGHTA and CDR2 FQGNSA. The CDR3 nucleotides read TGTGCCAGCAGCTCGCCAGAGGACAACTACAATGAGCAGTTCTTC. This sequence encodes CASSSPEDNYNEQFF.

Remarks on this clonotype: Since a much larger clone is just one base distant, this may be a read error. The CDR3 is CASSSPRPAHPYEQYF. DNA for the CDR3: TGTGCCAGCAGTTCCCCCAGGCCAGCGCACCCCTACGAGCAGTACTTC. This chain uses TRBV6-6 with TRBJ2-7; D is unresolved. Germline V gene sequence: CDR1 MNHNY, CDR2 SVGAGI (reference sequence). V was shortened by 4 bases and J by 2 bases, with 18 bases between the two germline ends. This CDR3 contains 16 residues.